A few counts support the clone carrying this TCR beta chain. Sequencing targeted expressed TCRB transcripts, as all isolated RNA had been reverse transcribed. Assay used: immunoSEQ multiplex PCR; TCRdb lists only in-frame clones, some missing. The sample has about 450,000 clones, about 10% seen once. This sample was taken from a study of beta chain features in type 1 diabetes. The V gene end was trimmed by 4 bases and the J gene end by 6 bases; junction bases not matched to a gene: 10. In germline, CDR1 is SQVTM, CDR2 ANQGSEA. The CDR3 totals 15 residues. This receptor was identified in a woman aged 18 to 35 in good health. The chain employs TRBV29-1 and TRBJ2-2; TRBD1 agrees at 8 bases. Sequences were obtained from naive CD4+ T cells from blood. As DNA, the CDR3 is TGCAGCGTTGGGTTGAGGACAGGGTTTGCCGGGGAGCTGTTTTTT. Translation gives CSVGLRTGFAGELFF.